Following are 19 T cell receptor beta chains from one sample sequenced in a study of T cells of healthy individuals (dated by TCRdb to the late 2010s). The library relied on 5' RACE. For sequencing, an Illumina MiSeq was employed. TCRdb's own reprocessing of the public reads used fastp at Q25 and MiXCR and kept productive beta chains. Here each entry gathers all rows of one CDR3 protein and keeps the most common genes and DNA. This sample is represented by around 63,000 distinct CDR3 sequences; roughly 16% of them were singletons. The ten most abundant clones make up approximately 4.8% of the sample. Receptors were obtained from a human donor in good health.

This clonotype has just a few counts. The chain couples TRBV9 to TRBJ2-1; TRBD2 agrees at 8 bases. J lost 0 bases, V lost 3 bases, and 11 bases had no gene match. This CDR3 has 18 amino acids. Germline V gene sequence: CDR1 SGDLS, CDR2 YYNGEE. DNA of the CDR3: TGTGCCAGCAGCGCCCCAAAGGGGGGGACTAGCTCCTACAATGAGCAGTTCTTC. It yields the protein CASSAPKGGTSSYNEQFF.

This clonotype was observed many times. The V gene is TRBV11-1, the J gene TRBJ2-7; D is undetermined. The V end lost 4 bases, the J end lost 6 bases, and 19 bases lay between the germline ends. From germline, CDR1 is SGHAT and CDR2 FQDESV (reference sequence). The length of the CDR3 is 15 residues. The chain's CDR3 is CASSSKWTSAREQYF. For the CDR3, the DNA is TGTGCCAGCAGCTCTAAATGGACGAGCGCCCGCGAGCAGTACTTC.

This clonotype was found a few times. The V call is TRBV14, the J call TRBJ2-1; no firm D call. The CDR3 contains 14 residues. Germline assignment: CDR1 SGHDN and CDR2 FVKESK. V was cut by 1 base and J by 7 bases, with 11 bases left in between. The DNA of the CDR3 is TGTGCCAGCAGCCAAGCCCTCGTCCTAAATGAGCAGTTCTTC. Its protein is CASSQALVLNEQFF.

This clonotype was seen a few times. The J gene is TRBJ2-5, the V gene TRBV15; the D gene is possibly TRBD2 (6 bases). This CDR3 is built from 15 residues. V was cut by 0 bases and J by 1 base, with 9 bases left in between. Per germline, CDR1 LNHNV and CDR2 YYDKDF (reference sequence). The CDR3 region has the DNA TGTGCCACCAGCAGAGACCGGGACTTCCAAGAGACCCAGTACTTC. Its protein is CATSRDRDFQETQYF.

This chain links TRBV29-1 with TRBJ2-1; D ambiguous. With 8 bases removed from V and 9 bases from J, the gap between germline ends came to 17 bases. CDR1 is SQVTM, CDR2 ANQGSEA, per germline. The CDR3 spans 12 residues. CDR3 sequence (DNA): TGCAGCTCTGGCGGTGGGCTGGCTGAGCAGTTCTTC. It encodes CSSGGGLAEQFF.

The rearrangement uses TRBV7-2 and TRBJ1-1; no firm D call. This CDR3 spans 13 amino acids. Trimming cost V 5 bases and J 1 base, with 8 bases left between them. The germline CDR1 and CDR2 sequences are SGHTA and FQGNSA. The CDR3 sequence is CASSTQKNTEAFF. The CDR3 region has the DNA TGTGCCAGCAGCACACAGAAGAACACTGAAGCTTTCTTT. Together with reference TRBV7-2 and TRBJ1-1, the CDR3 gives the full variable domain: GAGVSQSPSNKVTEKGKDVELRCDPISGHTALYWYRQSLGQGLEFLIYFQGNSAPDKSGLPSDRFSAERTGGSVSTLTIQRTQQEDSAVYLCASSTQKNTEAFFGQGTRLTVV.

This clonotype was seen only a few times. V usage is TRBV2 and J usage is TRBJ2-6, with TRBD2 as a possible D gene (5 bases). The germline V gene has CDR1 SNHLY and CDR2 FYNNEI. Trimming cost V 6 bases and J 2 bases, with 17 bases left between them. The CDR3 spans 17 residues. The CDR3 here is CASSPTLSGTGANVLTF. For the CDR3, the DNA is TGTGCCAGCAGCCCAACCCTCTCGGGGACTGGGGCCAACGTCCTGACTTTC. The entire variable domain, with the rest obtained from reference TRBV2 and TRBJ2-6, is as follows: EPEVTQTPSHQVTQMGQEVILRCVPISNHLYFYWYRQILGQKVEFLVSFYNNEISEKSEIFDDQFSVERPDGSNFTLKIRSTKLEDSAMYFCASSPTLSGTGANVLTFGAGSRLTVL.

This clonotype was counted many times. This chain links TRBV3-1 with TRBJ2-1, with D hard to call. The CDR3 totals 14 residues. Germline-derived CDR1 and CDR2 are LGHDT and YNNKEL (reference sequence). Trimming cost V 1 base and J 6 bases, with 10 bases left between them. The CDR3 sequence is CASSQVSGTNEQFF. CDR3 nucleotide sequence: TGTGCCAGCAGCCAAGTCTCAGGCACCAATGAGCAGTTCTTC.

This clonotype was counted ten times or more. The rearrangement links TRBV10-3 to TRBJ1-2; TRBD1 is a possible D gene (5 bases). CDR1 is ENHRY and CDR2 is SYGVKD in the germline V gene. The CDR3 runs to 13 residues. The V end was cut by 7 bases, the J end by 2 bases, with 11 bases between. The DNA of the CDR3 is TGTGCCATCAATCAGGGTGGGAACTATGGCTACACCTTC. Amino acid sequence: CAINQGGNYGYTF.

This clonotype has more than one count but fewer than ten. The chain carries TRBV18 and TRBJ2-3, with TRBD2 identical over 14 bases. V trimming: 3 bases; J trimming: 0 bases; junction bases outside the gene matches: 2. This CDR3 has 17 amino acids. Germline assignment: CDR1 KGHSH and CDR2 LQKENI. CDR3 coding DNA: TGTGCCAGCTCACCGCGACTAGCGGGGGGGAGCACAGATACGCAGTATTTT. Its translation: CASSPRLAGGSTDTQYF. Full variable domain (missing parts from reference TRBV18 and TRBJ2-3): NAGVMQNPRHLVRRRGQEARLRCSPMKGHSHVYWYRQLPEEGLKFMVYLQKENIIDESGMPKERFSAEFPKEGPSILRIQQVVRGDSAAYFCASSPRLAGGSTDTQYFGPGTRLTVL.

This clonotype was counted at least ten times. V is TRBV5-4 and J is TRBJ2-5; no definite D call. V was trimmed by 4 bases and J by 3 bases, leaving 4 bases between them. The CDR3 totals 11 residues. Germline V gene lookup returns CDR1 SGHNT and CDR2 YYREEE (reference sequence). CDR3 sequence (DNA): TGTGCCAGCAGCGGTGAAGAGACCCAGTACTTC. Its translation: CASSGEETQYF.

The rearrangement links TRBV5-1 to TRBJ2-7, with D possibly matching TRBD2 (6 bases). Trimming removed 2 bases at V and 6 bases at J, with 21 bases between. The germline gives CDR1 SGHRS, CDR2 YFSETQ. There are 16 residues in the CDR3. CDR3 sequence (DNA): TGCGCCAGCAGCTTTAGCCACCTGGGGAGGAACGGCGAGCAGTACTTC. It specifies CASSFSHLGRNGEQYF.

This clonotype has more than one count but fewer than ten. The genes are TRBV29-1 and TRBJ2-3; 7 nucleotides line up with TRBD2. The length of the CDR3 is 13 residues. Germline V CDR1 and CDR2: SQVTM, ANQGSEA. Losses at the gene ends were 6 bases for V and 12 bases for J; bases not matched to a gene: 15. CDR3 protein: CSVGAGVTRTQYF. In nucleotides, the CDR3 is TGCAGCGTCGGGGCGGGAGTTACGAGAACACAGTATTTT.

In its sample, this clonotype was seen many times. The CDR3 DNA is TGTGCCAGCAGCCCCCGACTAGCGGGAGGGCACAATGAGCAGTTCTTC. As protein: CASSPRLAGGHNEQFF. This chain joins TRBV5-6 and TRBJ2-1; TRBD2 matches 14 bases. With 4 bases clipped from V and 5 bases from J, the junction kept 5 bases outside the gene matches. Germline assignment: CDR1 SGHDT and CDR2 YYEEEE. The CDR3 runs to 16 residues.

The V gene is TRBV7-2, the J gene TRBJ2-5, with a tentative D call TRBD2 (6 bases). V lost 5 bases to trimming and J lost 9 bases, with 28 bases between them. CDR1 is SGHTA, CDR2 FQGNSA, per germline. This CDR3 is built from 17 residues. The chain's CDR3 is CASSVAGTNFGGYSQYF. CDR3 DNA sequence: TGTGCCAGCAGCGTCGCCGGGACGAACTTCGGAGGGTATTCCCAGTACTTC.

A few counts support this clonotype. At one of its ends the junction is not consistent with the germline gene, which may arise from a read error. V is TRBV20-1 and J is TRBJ2-5; D uncertain. The CDR3 totals 10 residues. Germline values: CDR1 DFQATT, CDR2 SNEGSKA (reference sequence). CDR3 sequence reads: CSAGTGPRMF. DNA of the CDR3: TGCAGTGCTGGAACCGGGCCCAGGATGTTC.

This clonotype was seen only a few times. CDR3 coding DNA: TGTGCCAGCCTCTCGCGGCGGGAAGGAGCCGGGGAGCTGTTTTTT. Translated, it gives CASLSRREGAGELFF. The chain has TRBV7-2 and TRBJ2-2; D perhaps matches TRBD2 (6 bases). The CDR3 consists of 15 residues. CDR1 and CDR2 from the germline V gene are SGHTA and FQGNSA. V was shortened by 8 bases and J by 6 bases, with 19 bases between the two germline ends.

This clonotype has just a few counts. This rearrangement joins TRBV10-1 to TRBJ2-7; perhaps TRBD2 as D (5 bases). This CDR3 region has 13 residues. The V gene lost 2 bases and the J gene lost 2 bases, with 7 bases spanning the gap. The germline CDR1 and CDR2 sequences are WNHNN and SYGVQD (reference sequence). CDR3 region: CASSEGETYEQYF. CDR3 coding DNA: TGCGCCAGCAGTGAGGGGGAGACCTACGAGCAGTACTTC.

The chain combines TRBV7-8 with TRBJ2-7; 8 nucleotides line up with TRBD2. The CDR3 has 16 amino acids. Germline V gives CDR1 SGHVS, CDR2 FQNEAQ. Losses at the gene ends were 1 base for V and 4 bases for J; bases not matched to a gene: 9. The CDR3 region is CASSLGVTGGLYEQYF. In DNA, the CDR3 is TGTGCCAGCAGCTTAGGTGTTACGGGAGGGTTGTACGAGCAGTACTTC.